Sequencing of this TCR beta chain was carried out in a study of T cells after posttransplantation cyclophosphamide. CDR1 is MDHEN and CDR2 is SYDVKM in the germline V gene. This CDR3 contains 15 residues. Trimming shortened V by 6 bases and J by 3 bases, and 17 bases separated the two germline ends. Data came from immunoSEQ multiplex PCR; TCRdb stores just in-frame clones and leaves some out. Here the sample spans about 46,000 clones, 85% to 95% being singletons. The source material was PBMCs. The rearrangement links TRBV28 to TRBJ1-2; the D gene is possibly TRBD1 (6 bases). The TCR sequence derives from a woman aged 45-60 years in good health and a related stem cell transplant donor. The CDR3 loop is CASRSRDTYYYGYTF. Written as DNA, the CDR3 is TGTGCCAGCAGGTCCCGGGACACATATTACTATGGCTACACCTTC.